The present T cell receptor beta chain was sequenced within a study of cytomegalovirus exposure and HLA in healthy donors. The study's findings and limits: The authors reported that TCR beta sequences could predict HLA-A and HLA-B alleles. These predictions were accurate for most subjects in the first cohort. TCR association rates varied by HLA locus in a later analysis, with DRB1 highest and HLA-C lowest. Fewer N-insertions (relative to the approximately 700-donor mean) were reportedly seen in an Asian-associated ancestry cluster in a later analysis.

With respect to this clone: Its antigen is not known.

The length of the CDR3 is 17 residues. CDR1 and CDR2 from the germline V gene are SEHNR and FQNEAQ (reference sequence). Trimming took 5 bases from V and 1 from J; bases not matched to a gene: 13. The PCR ran on 60 Vbeta and 13 Jbeta primers. Authors' analysis steps: Per a later analysis, the number of unique TCR beta chains was roughly 87 million, of which roughly 10 million were shared. This table comes from immunoSEQ multiplex PCR, and its TCRdb copy is limited to in-frame clones, with some not included. D and trimming come from the DNA, and the V and J calls and clone size come from that table. In the table there are 76,000 or so clones, around 72% of which are singletons.

The sample taken for sequencing was PBMCs. The receptor's source is a woman aged 40 to 49 in good health and CMV-seropositive. The rearrangement uses TRBV7-9 and TRBJ2-5; 7 bases match TRBD2. The CDR3 here is CASSPNRAGILQETQYF. The CDR3 coding sequence is TGTGCCAGCAGCCCCAATCGAGCGGGGATCCTCCAAGAGACCCAGTACTTC.